Following are 8 T cell receptor beta chains from one sample sequenced in a study of T-cell reconstitution after alpha-beta-depleted transplantation in children. This sample's TCRbeta library carried unique molecular identifier barcodes. TCRdb re-called the PCR reads with MiXCR, one entry per CDR3 protein. The data show 500,000 to 650,000 distinct CDR3 sequences, over 10% seen once. Specimen: PBMCs, mostly from graft donor cells, collected 180 days after TCRalphabeta/CD19-depleted stem cell transplant. These receptors came from a female patient aged 2-10 years who had a stem cell transplant for aplastic anemia, so the T cells may come from the graft donor.

This clonotype was observed at least ten times. This chain uses TRBV7-2 with TRBJ2-3; D uncertain. Germline V gene lookup returns CDR1 SGHTA and CDR2 FQGNSA. V was pared by 11 bases and J by 2 bases, with 17 bases between. The CDR3 has 14 residues. CDR3 nucleotides: TGTGCCGGAGACCTCAGAGGAGACACAGATACGCAGTATTTT. The encoded protein is CAGDLRGDTDTQYF.

The table lists this clonotype with a few counts. This chain links TRBV15 with TRBJ1-4; 7 bases map to TRBD1. Trimming removed 0 bases from V and 3 bases from J; junction bases left unmatched: 4. In germline, CDR1 is LNHNV, CDR2 YYDKDF (reference sequence). The CDR3 runs 16 residues. The CDR3 nucleotides read TGTGCCACCAGCAGAGATCTTACAGGGGCTAATGAAAAACTGTTTTTT. Its translation: CATSRDLTGANEKLFF.

This clonotype was detected ten times or more. The V call is TRBV6-5, the J call TRBJ2-7; D remains ambiguous. Trimming cost V 0 bases and J 2 bases, with 8 bases left between them. CDR1 and CDR2 (germline): MNHEY, SVGAGI. CDR3 length: 14 amino acids. CDR3 in DNA: TGTGCCAGCAGTTACTCTGGCACCACCTACGAGCAGTACTTC. Translating gives CASSYSGTTYEQYF.

This clonotype was seen a handful of times. The rearrangement links TRBV7-6 to TRBJ2-7, with a weak D call TRBD1 (6 bases). The germline gives CDR1 SGHVS, CDR2 FNYEAQ. This CDR3 comprises 14 residues. The V gene lost 5 bases and the J gene lost 5 bases, with 16 bases spanning the gap. The CDR3 DNA is TGTGCCAGCAGCCCGACCGGGACACTCCACGAGCAGTACTTC. This gives the protein CASSPTGTLHEQYF.

This clonotype was recorded a few times. This chain connects TRBV2 to TRBJ2-7; 10 positions match TRBD1. The J segment lost 2 bases and the V segment lost 7 bases, leaving 8 bases of the junction unmatched. CDR3 size: 15 residues. Per the germline V gene, CDR1 is SNHLY and CDR2 is FYNNEI. The CDR3: CASKPLGTGAYEQYV. Written as DNA, the CDR3 is TGTGCCAGCAAACCTCTCGGGACAGGGGCCTACGAGCAGTACGTC.

V usage is TRBV29-1 and J usage is TRBJ2-1, with 7 positions matching TRBD2. V lost 5 bases, J lost 0 bases, and 4 bases stayed unmatched. This CDR3 spans 14 amino acids. CDR1 and CDR2 (germline): SQVTM, ANQGSEA. As DNA, the CDR3 is TGCAGCGTTAAGCGGGATAGCTCCTACAATGAGCAGTTCTTC. Protein: CSVKRDSSYNEQFF.

This clonotype has a count of ten or more. The chain carries TRBV29-1 and TRBJ2-1; D is tentatively TRBD1 or TRBD2 (5 bases each). CDR3 size: 14 residues. Germline V gives CDR1 SQVTM, CDR2 ANQGSEA. V was cut by 3 bases and J by 3 bases, with 12 bases left in between. CDR3 protein: CSVDWGAGYNEQFF. CDR3 DNA sequence: TGCAGCGTTGACTGGGGCGCGGGCTACAATGAGCAGTTCTTC.

This clonotype was detected only a few times. The CDR3 region is CASSFDRGTGYDEQYF. CDR3 in DNA: TGTGCCAGCAGTTTCGATCGGGGGACAGGGTACGACGAGCAGTACTTC. This chain joins TRBV6-5 and TRBJ2-7; TRBD1 matches at 9 bases. There are 16 residues in the CDR3. Germline CDR1 is MNHEY and CDR2 is SVGAGI. J gave up 5 bases and V 4 bases, and 12 bases lay outside the gene matches.